The 8 T cell receptor beta chains listed next were all sequenced from one sample in a study of T-cell reconstitution after alpha-beta-depleted transplantation in children. Unique molecular identifiers were used in preparing the TCRbeta library. TCRdb redid the calling of the PCR reads with MiXCR, one entry per CDR3 protein. The table includes approximately 290,000 distinct CDR3 sequences, 11% detected once. The material was peripheral blood, obtained 180 days after TCRalphabeta/CD19-depleted stem cell transplant. The receptors here all came from a male patient between 2 and 10 years old who had a stem cell transplant for chronic granulomatous disease, so the T cells may come from the graft donor.

The table lists this clonotype with many counts. The J gene is TRBJ1-1, the V gene TRBV7-6; D remains ambiguous. The CDR3 is made up of 14 amino acids. Germline-derived CDR1 and CDR2 are SGHVS and FNYEAQ. The germline V and J ends were trimmed by 5 bases and 2 bases, with 12 bases remaining between them. Written as DNA, the CDR3 is TGTGCCAGCAGCGTTGGCAGTTTAAACACTGAAGCTTTCTTT. Encoded protein: CASSVGSLNTEAFF.

This clonotype appeared many times. V is TRBV11-2 and J is TRBJ1-3; 9 bases match TRBD1. Germline V gene lookup returns CDR1 SGHAT and CDR2 FQNNGV. The CDR3 covers 16 residues. After removal of 4 bases from V and 3 bases from J, the junction contained 7 bases not matched to a gene. The CDR3 is CASSSPQGANGNTIYF. CDR3 coding DNA: TGTGCCAGCAGCTCGCCACAGGGGGCGAATGGAAACACCATATATTTT.

This clonotype was detected many times. The chain employs TRBV12-3 or TRBV12-4 and TRBJ1-6; 7 bases agree with TRBD1. V lost 5 bases and J lost 8; bases outside the gene matches: 6. The CDR3 covers 14 residues. The DNA for the CDR3 is TGTGCCAGCAGTGTAACAGGGGTGCATTCACCCCTCCACTTT. Translation gives CASSVTGVHSPLHF.

This clonotype appeared many times. CDR3 protein: CAISGGSHEQFF. CDR3 sequence (DNA): TGTGCCATCAGTGGAGGGAGTCATGAGCAGTTCTTC. The chain is built from TRBV10-3 and TRBJ2-1, with D perhaps TRBD2 (5 bases). This CDR3 is 12 amino acids long. Germline-derived CDR1 and CDR2 are ENHRY and SYGVKD. The V end was cut by 4 bases, the J end by 8 bases, with 9 bases between.

The sample holds many counts of this clonotype. The CDR3 loop is CASSPRAGLEQYF. CDR3 nucleotide sequence: TGTGCCAGCAGTCCCAGGGCGGGTTTAGAGCAGTACTTC. The J gene is TRBJ2-7, the V gene TRBV12-3 or TRBV12-4, with D possibly being TRBD1 or TRBD2 (5 bases each). This CDR3 is built from 13 residues. The ends were cut back, 5 bases at V and 7 bases at J, with 15 bases in the middle.

At least ten counts were recorded for this clonotype. The chain links TRBV6-2 or TRBV6-3 to TRBJ2-5; unclear D gene. Trimming removed 4 bases at V and 5 bases at J, with 17 bases between. Germline V gives CDR1 MNHEY, CDR2 SVGEGT. This CDR3 region has 15 residues. For the CDR3, the DNA is TGTGCCAGCAGTTTCCTAGGGAACCCCAGTGAGACCCAGTACTTC. Its translation is CASSFLGNPSETQYF.

This clonotype was counted at least ten times. The chain links TRBV5-5 to TRBJ2-7; the D gene is possibly TRBD2 (5 bases). Trimming took off 0 bases at V and 2 bases at J, with 9 bases between the two ends. In germline, CDR1 is SGHKS, CDR2 YYEKEE (reference sequence). This CDR3 spans 14 amino acids. The CDR3 sequence is CASSLGTGTYEQYF. CDR3 nucleotide sequence: TGTGCCAGCAGCTTGGGGACGGGGACCTACGAGCAGTACTTC.

On this clonotype itself: It may be a read error: a sequence one base away is much more abundant. The chain has TRBV15 and TRBJ2-7, with D perhaps matching TRBD1 (6 bases). Germline V lookup: CDR1 LNHNV, CDR2 YYDKDF (reference sequence). The CDR3 is 15 residues long. V was clipped by 1 base and J by 5 bases, with 15 bases between them. In nucleotides, the CDR3 is TGTGCCACCAGCAGAGCGATGGCAGGGGCGAACGAGCAGTACTTC. It is translated as CATSRAMAGANEQYF. The variable domain in full, with the rest retrieved from reference TRBV15 and TRBJ2-7, is DAMVIQNPRYQVTQFGKPVTLSCSQTLNHNVMYWYQQKSSQAPKLLFHYYDKDFNNEADTPDNFQSRRPNTSFCFLDIRSPGLGDTAMYLCATSRAMAGANEQYFGPGTRLTVT.